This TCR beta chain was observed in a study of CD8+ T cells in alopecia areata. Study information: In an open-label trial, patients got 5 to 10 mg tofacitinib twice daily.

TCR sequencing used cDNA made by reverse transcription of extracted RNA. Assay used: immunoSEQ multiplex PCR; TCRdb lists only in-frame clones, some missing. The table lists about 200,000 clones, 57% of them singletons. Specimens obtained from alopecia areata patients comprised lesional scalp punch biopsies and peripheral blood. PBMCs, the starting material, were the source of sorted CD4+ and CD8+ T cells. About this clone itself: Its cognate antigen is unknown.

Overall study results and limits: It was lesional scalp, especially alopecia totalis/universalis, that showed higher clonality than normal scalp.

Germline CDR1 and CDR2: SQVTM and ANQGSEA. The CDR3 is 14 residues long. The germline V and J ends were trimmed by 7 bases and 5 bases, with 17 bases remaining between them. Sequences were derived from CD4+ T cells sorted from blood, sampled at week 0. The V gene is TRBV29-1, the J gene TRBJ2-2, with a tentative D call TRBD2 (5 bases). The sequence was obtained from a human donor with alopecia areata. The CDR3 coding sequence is TGCAGCGGAAGAATTGGAGGTTGGACCGGGGAGCTGTTTTTT. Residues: CSGRIGGWTGELFF.